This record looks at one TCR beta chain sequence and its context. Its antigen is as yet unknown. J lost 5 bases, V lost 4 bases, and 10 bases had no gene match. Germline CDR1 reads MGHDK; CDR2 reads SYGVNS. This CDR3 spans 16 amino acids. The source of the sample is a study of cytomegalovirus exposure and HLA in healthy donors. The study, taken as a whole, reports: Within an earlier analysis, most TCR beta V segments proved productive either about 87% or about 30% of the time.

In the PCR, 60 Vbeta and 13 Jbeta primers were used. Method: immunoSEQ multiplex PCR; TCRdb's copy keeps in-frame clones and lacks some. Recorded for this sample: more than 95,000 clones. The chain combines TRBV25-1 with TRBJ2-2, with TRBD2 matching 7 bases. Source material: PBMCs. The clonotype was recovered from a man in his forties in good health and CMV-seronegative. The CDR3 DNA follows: TGTGCCAGCAGTGGTGGAACTAGCGTCGGGACCGGGGAGCTGTTTTTT. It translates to CASSGGTSVGTGELFF.